Below are 12 T cell receptor beta chains sequenced from a single sample in a study of T cell responses to AZD1222 COVID-19 vaccine. Clones were sequenced by immunoSEQ multiplex PCR, and TCRdb holds only the in-frame ones, with some missing. The sample consists of about 110,000 clones, roughly 90% of them appearing once. The source material was peripheral blood, sampled on day 0 of AZD1222 vaccination. These receptors originate from an adult in good health.

The chain employs TRBV7-9 and TRBJ1-4, with TRBD1 identical over 9 bases. J lost 13 bases, V lost 7 bases, and 13 bases had no gene match. CDR3 length: 14 residues. Germline V gene sequence: CDR1 SEHNR, CDR2 FQNEAQ (reference sequence). Written as DNA, the CDR3 is TGTGCCAGCACCTCACGGACAGGGGATACTTTACTGTTTTTT. This sequence encodes CASTSRTGDTLLFF. Full variable domain (outside the CDR3, taken from reference TRBV7-9 and TRBJ1-4): DTGVSQNPRHKITKRGQNVTFRCDPISEHNRLYWYRQTLGQGPEFLTYFQNEAQLEKSRLLSDRFSAERPKGSFSTLEIQRTEQGDSAMYLCASTSRTGDTLLFFGSGTQLSVL.

The genes are TRBV28 and TRBJ2-2; D is perhaps TRBD1 (6 bases). With 5 bases removed from V and 4 bases from J, the gap between germline ends came to 14 bases. CDR1 and CDR2 from the germline V gene are MDHEN and SYDVKM. This CDR3 is 15 amino acids long. The CDR3 is CASSRGQQVTGELFF. DNA for the CDR3: TGTGCCAGCAGTCGGGGACAACAGGTCACCGGGGAGCTGTTTTTT.

Written as DNA, the CDR3 is TGTGCCAGCAGTCCACCAACAGGTGAACCTTATAGCAATCAGCCCCAGCATTTT. Encoded protein: CASSPPTGEPYSNQPQHF. The genes are TRBV28 and TRBJ1-5; perhaps TRBD1 as D (5 bases). This CDR3 contains 18 residues. CDR1 and CDR2 from the germline V gene are MDHEN and SYDVKM. V was cut by 5 bases and J by 0 bases, with 20 bases left in between.

The CDR3 DNA reads as TGTGCCAGCTCACCATCGAGGGGGCTTGAAGAAAAACTGTTTTTT. This translates into CASSPSRGLEEKLFF. The V call is TRBV18, the J call TRBJ1-4; 7 bases map to TRBD1. Germline V CDR1 and CDR2: KGHSH, LQKENI. Trimming cost V 2 bases and J 8 bases; bases outside gene matches: 8. The CDR3 spans 15 residues. The complete variable domain, with remaining parts taken from reference TRBV18 and TRBJ1-4, reads NAGVMQNPRHLVRRRGQEARLRCSPMKGHSHVYWYRQLPEEGLKFMVYLQKENIIDESGMPKERFSAEFPKEGPSILRIQQVVRGDSAAYFCASSPSRGLEEKLFFGSGTQLSVL.

The chain combines TRBV4-2 with TRBJ1-5; the D is unclear. The V end was cut by 0 bases, the J end by 2 bases, with 11 bases between. CDR3 length equals 16 residues. CDR1 LGHNA and CDR2 YNFKEQ come from the germline V gene. This chain's CDR3 is CASSQDRLMGNQPQHF. The CDR3 bases are TGTGCCAGCAGCCAAGACAGGTTGATGGGCAATCAGCCCCAGCATTTT.

CDR3 sequence: CASSQDIGSFEQFF. The DNA for the CDR3 is TGCGCCAGCAGCCAAGATATCGGGAGTTTTGAGCAGTTCTTC. This chain uses TRBV4-3 with TRBJ2-1; D possibly corresponds to TRBD2 (6 bases). CDR1 LGHNA and CDR2 YSLEER come from the germline V gene. With 0 bases removed from V and 9 bases from J, the gap between germline ends came to 12 bases. The CDR3 is made up of 14 amino acids.

The sample holds a few counts of this clone. The chain links TRBV7-2 to TRBJ1-1, with a weak D call TRBD1 (5 bases). The germline CDR1 and CDR2 sequences are SGHTA and FQGNSA. Trimming took off 1 base at V and 7 bases at J, with 13 bases between the two ends. The CDR3 has 14 amino acids. Here the CDR3 reads CASSLVGGVDEAFF. DNA for the CDR3: TGTGCCAGCAGCTTAGTGGGAGGGGTGGATGAAGCTTTCTTT.

The gene calls are TRBV19 and TRBJ1-5; D not resolved. Germline CDR1 reads LNHDA; CDR2 reads SQIVND (reference sequence). V lost 8 bases and J 4 bases, leaving 9 bases between the germline ends. The CDR3 contains 12 residues. The CDR3 loop is CASGRPNQPQHF. The DNA of the CDR3 is TGTGCCAGTGGCCGGCCGAATCAGCCCCAGCATTTT.

The chain joins TRBV6-5 to TRBJ1-6; no firm D call. The CDR3 totals 15 residues. Germline V gene lookup returns CDR1 MNHEY and CDR2 SVGAGI. V shed 7 bases and J shed 7 bases, with 17 bases lying between them. The CDR3 bases are TGTGCCAGCAACGAGGCCTTTGTGAGGAATTCACCCCTCCACTTT. Translation gives CASNEAFVRNSPLHF.

V is TRBV7-3 and J is TRBJ2-1; D uncertain. In germline, CDR1 is SGHTA, CDR2 FQGTGA. The CDR3 is made up of 13 amino acids. Trimming left V 1 base short and J 4 bases short, with 5 bases between. Written as DNA, the CDR3 is TGTGCCAGCAGCTTAATGGGTTACAATGAGCAGTTCTTC. Translating it yields CASSLMGYNEQFF.

This chain joins TRBV5-4 and TRBJ2-5, with 8 bases fitting TRBD1. With V trimmed by 0 bases and J by 2 bases, 6 bases remained unmatched. The CDR3 totals 16 residues. CDR1 and CDR2 (germline): SGHNT, YYREEE (reference sequence). The CDR3 DNA reads as TGTGCCAGCAGCTTGGGAGGACAGGGCCCACAAGAGACCCAGTACTTC. Protein: CASSLGGQGPQETQYF.

The chain joins TRBV4-3 to TRBJ1-2; D is uncertain. Trimming left V 1 base short and J 5 bases short, with 8 bases between. Germline V gene sequence: CDR1 LGHNA, CDR2 YSLEER. There are 13 residues in the CDR3. The CDR3 DNA sequence: TGCGCCAGCAGCCAAGGTACAGCTTATGGCTACACCTTC. It translates to CASSQGTAYGYTF.